The entry below describes one T cell receptor beta chain. Its antigen is unidentified. The donors were part of the validation cohort, which consisted of 120 subjects and was separate from the first cohort of about 650 subjects. CDR1 and CDR2 (germline): SGHVS, FNYEAQ. The V end was cut by 2 bases, the J end by 7 bases, with 15 bases between. The CDR3 has 15 amino acids. This sample was included in a study of cytomegalovirus exposure and HLA in healthy donors. Study results and limitations: Through in vitro validation, three CMV-associated chains were shown to be specific for CMV antigens. Researchers catalogued roughly 170 TCR beta chains as cytomegalovirus-associated.

Data came from immunoSEQ multiplex PCR; TCRdb stores just in-frame clones and leaves some out. The profile shows approximately 140,000 clones, approximately 87% of them singletons. This sequence was found in a man younger than 35 in good health and CMV-seronegative. The V call is TRBV7-6, the J call TRBJ2-1; no definite D call. The sequenced material came from PBMCs. This chain's CDR3 is CASSLTYLFANEQFF. Written as DNA, the CDR3 is TGTGCCAGCAGCTTAACGTATCTTTTTGCGAATGAGCAGTTCTTC.